The source of this T cell receptor beta chain is a study of Graves' ophthalmopathy and Graves' hyperthyroidism. About the research overall: The study drew peripheral blood at initial diagnosis, before any treatment.

This clonotype was recorded many times. Germline V gives CDR1 SNHLY, CDR2 FYNNEI. The CDR3 loop spans 14 amino acids. Trimming shortened V by 4 bases and J by 8 bases, and 14 bases separated the two germline ends. TCR beta CDR3 amplification used RNA transcripts. HTBI-primed RT-PCR formed the first round, and a multiplex PCR formed the second. MiXCR was run by TCRdb on the multiplex PCR reads, yielding one entry per CDR3 protein. Of around 600,000 distinct CDR3 sequences listed, about two fifths are singletons. This chain uses TRBV2 with TRBJ1-4; tentative D call: TRBD1 (6 bases). The TCR originated in an adult man with Graves' ophthalmopathy. Sequenced input: peripheral blood. For the CDR3, the DNA is TGTGCCAGCAGTGTACGAGGGGGACGGGAAAAACTGTTTTTT. Translated: CASSVRGGREKLFF.